This T cell receptor beta chain was sequenced in a study of T cell changes during pregnancy in multiple sclerosis. This clone was observed a single time. Sequencing used immunoSEQ multiplex PCR; TCRdb keeps in-frame clones, though not all of them. The sample holds under 50,000 clones; roughly 90% are singletons and the top ten take about 3%. The germline V gene encodes CDR1 SGHRS and CDR2 YFSETQ. The V gene end was trimmed by 4 bases and the J gene end by 6 bases; junction bases not matched to a gene: 4. The CDR3 totals 14 residues. This rearrangement joins TRBV5-1 to TRBJ2-7; 13 nucleotides agree with TRBD2. The sequence derives from a female donor with multiple sclerosis, enrolled in a pregnancy study. Source: CD8+ T cells from peripheral blood mononuclear cells, taken in the second trimester of pregnancy. The CDR3 sequence: CASSTGLAGPEQYF. CDR3 DNA sequence: TGCGCCAGCAGCACGGGACTAGCGGGGCCCGAGCAGTACTTC.